The rows below give T cell receptor beta chains drawn from one sample of a study of cytomegalovirus exposure and HLA in healthy donors. Here immunoSEQ multiplex PCR was the method, and the copy in TCRdb shows in-frame clones only, minus some. This table has 150,000 to 200,000 clones, about four fifths appearing once. What was sequenced was PBMCs. The receptors derive from a woman aged 25 to 45 in good health and CMV-seronegative. Each CDR3 is given with its conserved first and last residue. A D gene is named only where the DNA matches it firmly. Clone sizes are given selectively: once, few, many, or a class where the clone is expanded.

CDR3: CAWKGRYEQYF
D: .
V: TRBV30
J: TRBJ2-7
size: .

CDR3: CASSSFTAGDGYTF
D: .
V: TRBV13
J: TRBJ1-2
size: .

CDR3: CASSESIALTNTDTQYF
D: .
V: TRBV10-1
J: TRBJ2-3
size: few

CDR3: CATSRGGQRANYGYTF
D: TRBD1
V: TRBV15
J: TRBJ1-2
size: .

CDR3: CASSLVGGNGYTF
D: TRBD1
V: TRBV5-4
J: TRBJ1-2
size: .

CDR3: CASTQGRGAPDTQYF
D: TRBD2
V: TRBV11-2
J: TRBJ2-3
size: .

CDR3: CASSPDRGEAFF
D: TRBD1
V: TRBV5-5
J: TRBJ1-1
size: few

CDR3: CASSQGQGAYEQYF
D: TRBD1
V: TRBV4-1
J: TRBJ2-7
size: .

CDR3: CASSIATGGMDEKLFF
D: TRBD1
V: TRBV19
J: TRBJ1-4
size: .

CDR3: CASSMQGASYGYTF
D: TRBD1
V: TRBV19
J: TRBJ1-2
size: few

CDR3: CASSLTDSNEKLFF
D: .
V: TRBV5-1
J: TRBJ1-4
size: .

CDR3: CASSTGQGVYGYTF
D: TRBD1
V: TRBV19
J: TRBJ1-2
size: .

CDR3: CASSPRTGSTEAFF
D: TRBD1
V: TRBV9
J: TRBJ1-1
size: .

CDR3: CASSQEGTGLMNTEAFF
D: TRBD1
V: TRBV4-2
J: TRBJ1-1
size: .

CDR3: CSVASGRLEAFF
D: .
V: TRBV29-1
J: TRBJ1-1
size: .

CDR3: CASSFSRTGGGYTF
D: TRBD1
V: TRBV7-9
J: TRBJ1-2
size: .

CDR3: CASSYRPGEKLFF
D: .
V: TRBV25-1
J: TRBJ1-4
size: once

CDR3: CASSEAGQDTQYF
D: .
V: TRBV25-1
J: TRBJ2-3
size: .

CDR3: CASSSQATGELFF
D: .
V: TRBV5-4
J: TRBJ2-2
size: .

CDR3: CAWSADRAGSDTQYF
D: .
V: TRBV30
J: TRBJ2-3
size: .

CDR3: CASSDPGQGYEQYF
D: TRBD1
V: TRBV5-1
J: TRBJ2-7
size: .

CDR3: CASTASSGGAREQFF
D: TRBD2
V: TRBV2
J: TRBJ2-1
size: .

CDR3: CASSVDVRQGCTF
D: .
V: TRBV9
J: TRBJ1-2
size: .

CDR3: CASSPVQNNSPLHF
D: .
V: TRBV7-6
J: TRBJ1-6
size: .

CDR3: CATSRGPDRGDQPQHF
D: TRBD1
V: TRBV15
J: TRBJ1-5
size: .

CDR3: CASNLAGTRQETQYF
D: TRBD2
V: TRBV9
J: TRBJ2-5
size: few

CDR3: CASSLGAGKADEQYF
D: .
V: TRBV28
J: TRBJ2-7
size: .

CDR3: CASSGLRVRNTEAFF
D: .
V: TRBV6-1
J: TRBJ1-1
size: .

CDR3: CASSDSKGDRRNSYEQYF
D: .
V: TRBV6-4
J: TRBJ2-7
size: once

CDR3: CASSLSGLTEAFF
D: .
V: TRBV7-2
J: TRBJ1-1
size: .

CDR3: CASRLGGEQFF
D: TRBD1
V: TRBV19
J: TRBJ2-1
size: .

CDR3: CASSHPPGGLAVKVYEQYF
D: TRBD2
V: TRBV7-3
J: TRBJ2-7
size: .

CDR3: CASSQSREFGYGYTF
D: .
V: TRBV4-1
J: TRBJ1-2
size: .

CDR3: CASRQGQVNTEAFF
D: .
V: TRBV6-5
J: TRBJ1-1
size: .

CDR3: CSVEEGGYTF
D: .
V: TRBV29-1
J: TRBJ1-2
size: .

CDR3: CASTTGTGDYEQYF
D: TRBD1
V: TRBV5-1
J: TRBJ2-7
size: few

CDR3: CAWSVLSYEQYF
D: .
V: TRBV30
J: TRBJ2-7
size: .

CDR3: CASSPRDYPSYEQYF
D: TRBD2
V: TRBV7-9
J: TRBJ2-7
size: once

CDR3: CASSLRDRAWGNSNQPQHF
D: TRBD1
V: TRBV19
J: TRBJ1-5
size: .

CDR3: CASSSRRGRDEKLFF
D: .
V: TRBV19
J: TRBJ1-4
size: .

CDR3: CASSRTSGEDTQYF
D: TRBD2
V: TRBV2
J: TRBJ2-3
size: .

CDR3: CASSQEPGGVVYEQFF
D: TRBD1
V: TRBV4-3
J: TRBJ2-1
size: .

CDR3: CASSWRDRAPSNEQFF
D: TRBD1
V: TRBV5-1
J: TRBJ2-1
size: once

CDR3: CAWRETGPGEKLFF
D: .
V: TRBV30
J: TRBJ1-4
size: .

CDR3: CATSRDIYEQYF
D: .
V: TRBV15
J: TRBJ2-7
size: .

CDR3: CASSLDRGYDGYTF
D: TRBD1
V: TRBV5-1
J: TRBJ1-2
size: .

CDR3: CAWSGGGVRETQYF
D: TRBD2
V: TRBV30
J: TRBJ2-5
size: .

CDR3: CASSPRLDGGGEAFF
D: .
V: TRBV7-2
J: TRBJ1-1
size: .

CDR3: CASSVAGGGGQIETQYF
D: TRBD2
V: TRBV9
J: TRBJ2-5
size: .

CDR3: CASSPLMNTEAFF
D: .
V: TRBV7-8
J: TRBJ1-1
size: .

CDR3: CASSLEGLAGGGNEQFF
D: TRBD2
V: TRBV7-6
J: TRBJ2-1
size: .

CDR3: CASSEAGSMQYF
D: .
V: TRBV10-2
J: TRBJ2-3
size: few

CDR3: CASGEMNTEAFF
D: .
V: TRBV5-6
J: TRBJ1-1
size: .

CDR3: CASSLGPGGAFF
D: .
V: TRBV7-9
J: TRBJ1-1
size: few

CDR3: CASSLAPGRHYGYTF
D: .
V: TRBV5-6
J: TRBJ1-2
size: .